The rows below give T cell receptor beta chains drawn from one sample of a study of cytomegalovirus exposure and HLA in healthy donors. Repertoires were generated with immunoSEQ multiplex PCR, while TCRdb's copy carries only in-frame clones and drops some. The table has about 160,000 clones, around 85% seen once. Specimen: PBMCs. These TCRs come from a woman in her 30s in good health and CMV-seronegative. CDR3s include the opening cysteine and the closing phenylalanine or tryptophan. Fields, in order: V gene, D gene, clone size, J gene, CDR3 DNA, CDR3 protein. A D gene is named only where the DNA matches it firmly. Clone sizes are given selectively: once, few, many, or a class where the clone is expanded.

>TRBV5-1|-|-|TRBJ1-1
TGCGCCAGCAGCCTGTCCGCGACTAACACTGAAGCTTTCTTT
CASSLSATNTEAFF
>TRBV23-1|TRBD1|-|TRBJ1-2
TGCGCCAGCACTAGCCCAGGGGGGCAGAGGAAGTATGGCTACACCTTC
CASTSPGGQRKYGYTF
>TRBV9|TRBD2|-|TRBJ2-7
TGTGCCAGCAGCGGATCACTAGCGGGAGGCTCCTACGAGCAGTACTTC
CASSGSLAGGSYEQYF
>TRBV4-3|TRBD2|few|TRBJ2-1
TGCGCCAGCAGCCATCGTGGGAGGGGCGGGCTTCGCCGCAATGAGCAGTTCTTC
CASSHRGRGGLRRNEQFF
>TRBV5-4|TRBD1|-|TRBJ1-2
TGTGCCAGCAGCCGACCAGGACAGGGTGGCGGCTATGGCTACACCTTC
CASSRPGQGGGYGYTF
>TRBV29-1|-|-|TRBJ1-1
TGCAGCGTTGACAGGGTGGACACTGAAGCTTTCTTT
CSVDRVDTEAFF
>TRBV28|-|-|TRBJ2-7
TGTGCCAGCGGCTTGGTCGGGGGTAGATACGAGCAGTACTTC
CASGLVGGRYEQYF
>TRBV9|-|-|TRBJ1-1
TGTGCCAGCAGCTCGCAGACAGCATGGGACACTGAAGCTTTCTTT
CASSSQTAWDTEAFF
>TRBV10-1|TRBD2|-|TRBJ2-7
TGCGCCAGCAGCTTAGCGGGAGACTTCTACGAGCAGTACTTC
CASSLAGDFYEQYF
>TRBV30|-|-|TRBJ1-6
TGTGCCTGGAGTGTACGAGGGCTCGATTCACCCCTCCACTTT
CAWSVRGLDSPLHF
>TRBV19|-|-|TRBJ1-1
TGTGCCAGTAGTATAGGGACAGCTTCAGAAGCTTTCTTT
CASSIGTASEAFF
>TRBV6-1|TRBD2|-|TRBJ2-7
TGTGCCAGCAGGGAACTAGCGGGAGCGCCTCAGTACTTC
CASRELAGAPQYF
>TRBV2|TRBD1|-|TRBJ1-4
TGTGCCAGCAGTGCGGACAGGACTAATGAAAAACTGTTTTTT
CASSADRTNEKLFF